The sequence of this TCR beta chain was determined in a study of blood T cell repertoires in COVID-19. V lost 5 bases, J lost 2 bases, and 5 bases lay in between. The CDR3 is 12 amino acids. CDR1 is SGHVS and CDR2 is FQNEAQ in the germline V gene. Here immunoSEQ multiplex PCR was the method, and the copy in TCRdb shows in-frame clones only, minus some. This sample yields 200,000 to 250,000 clones, of which roughly four fifths are seen a single time; around 3.4% belongs to the top ten. The source of this sequence is a woman between 55 and 75 years old who had recovered from COVID-19. The chain uses TRBV7-8 and TRBJ2-3; no definite D call. Source material: PBMCs or T cells enriched from blood (not recorded which). Written as DNA, the CDR3 is TGTGCCAGCAGCCACTACACAGATACGCAGTATTTT. Its protein is CASSHYTDTQYF.